This T cell receptor beta chain was observed in a study of blood T cell repertoires in COVID-19. As for the study in general: Collection of acute and convalescent COVID-19 samples took place in the United States, Italy and Spain. Nucleic acid was either cDNA or gDNA, and it came from T cells, B-cell-depleted T cells, or PBMCs.

Authors' data handling: Amplified reference gene primers provided the basis for estimating nucleated cell counts. Assay: immunoSEQ multiplex PCR; the TCRdb copy retains only in-frame clones and omits some. Clone size and V and J calls were adopted from that table, with D and trimming inferred from the DNA. This sample has 250,000 to 300,000 clones; around 90% occur once, and the top ten carry less than 2.5%. V lost 4 bases and J lost 6, with 18 bases in between. This CDR3 has 15 residues. CDR1 is SGHDT and CDR2 is YYEEEE in the germline V gene. This chain uses TRBV5-6 with TRBJ2-3; the D gene is possibly TRBD1 (6 bases). The source of this sequence is a man aged 45-65 years with acute or convalescent COVID-19. The sequenced sample consisted of peripheral blood. CDR3 residues: CASSTDSDKMDTQYF. The CDR3, as DNA: TGTGCCAGCAGCACGGACAGTGACAAGATGGATACGCAGTATTTT.